This T cell receptor beta chain came from a study of blood T cell repertoires in COVID-19. Study context: Acute-phase and convalescent COVID-19 samples originated in the United States, Italy and Spain.

This clone was recorded at least ten times. Original processing notes: Estimation of nucleated cell counts relied on the amplification of reference gene primers. Only in-frame clones appear in the TCRdb table, and some are missing; sequencing was by immunoSEQ multiplex PCR. V and J calls and clone size are as listed in that table; D and trimming were resolved from the DNA. The data show fewer than 130,000 clones, with about three quarters seen just once and about 6.5% held by the top ten. Germline loops: CDR1 SGDLS, CDR2 YYNGEE. With V trimmed by 3 bases and J by 10 bases, 12 bases remained unmatched. CDR3 length: 14 residues.

This receptor was identified in a man older than 75 with acute or convalescent COVID-19. The genes are TRBV9 and TRBJ1-1, with 7 positions matching TRBD1. Sequences were obtained from peripheral blood. The CDR3 region has the DNA TGTGCCAGCAGCGATGGGACAGCGTTTGAATTAGCTTTCTTT. This sequence encodes CASSDGTAFELAFF.